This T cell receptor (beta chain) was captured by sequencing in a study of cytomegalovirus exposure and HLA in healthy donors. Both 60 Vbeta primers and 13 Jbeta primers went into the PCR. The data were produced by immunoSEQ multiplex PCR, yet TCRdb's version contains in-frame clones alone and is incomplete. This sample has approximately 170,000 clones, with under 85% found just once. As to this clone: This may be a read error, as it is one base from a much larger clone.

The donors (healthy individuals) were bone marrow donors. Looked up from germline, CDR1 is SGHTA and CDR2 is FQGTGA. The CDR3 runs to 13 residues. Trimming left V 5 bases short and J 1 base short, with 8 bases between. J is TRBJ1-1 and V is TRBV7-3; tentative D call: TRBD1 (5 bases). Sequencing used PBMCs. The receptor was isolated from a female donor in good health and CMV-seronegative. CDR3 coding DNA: TGTGCCAGCAGCCCCCAGGGGAACACTGAAGCTTTCTTT. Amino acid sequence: CASSPQGNTEAFF. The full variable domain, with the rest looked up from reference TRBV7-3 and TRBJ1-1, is GAGVSQTPSNKVTEKGKYVELRCDPISGHTALYWYRQSLGQGPEFLIYFQGTGAADDSGLPNDRFFAVRPEGSVSTLKIQRTERGDSAVYLCASSPQGNTEAFFGQGTRLTVV.